This T cell receptor beta chain emerged from a study of T cells in Graves' hyperthyroidism and ophthalmopathy. This clonotype was counted between two and nine times. CDR1 and CDR2 (germline): LNHNV, YYDKDF (reference sequence). The germline V and J ends were trimmed by 0 bases and 10 bases, with 9 bases remaining between them. The CDR3 length is 13 residues. The TCR beta CDR3 regions underwent amplification using RNA transcripts as the source. In the first-round RT-PCR of the TCR CDR3, the HTBI primer set was used. TCRdb itself ran the multiplex PCR reads through MiXCR, one entry per CDR3 protein. The sample lists approximately 410,000 distinct CDR3 sequences, roughly an eighth occurring once.

The TCR originated in a young woman with Graves' hyperthyroidism. The sequencing sample was made of blood. The chain links TRBV15 to TRBJ1-4; D is undetermined. The CDR3 DNA sequence: TGTGCCACCAGCAGAGATCCGGTGGGAAAACTGTTTTTT. Encoded protein: CATSRDPVGKLFF.